These 20 T cell receptor beta chains originate from one sample sequenced in a study of technical replicates of blood from a handful of donors. Profiling relied on immunoSEQ multiplex PCR, and the TCRdb table lists in-frame clones only, not all of them. There are roughly 70,000 clones in the sample; approximately 96% occur only once, and about 0.4% lies in the top ten. Sequencing was carried out using T cells isolated from PBMCs. Every receptor here comes from a human donor in good health.

CDR3 sequence (DNA): TGTGCCAGCAGTTATATCGGGGAGCTGTTTTTT. This sequence encodes CASSYIGELFF. The chain carries TRBV5-6 and TRBJ2-2, with D unclear. CDR1 is SGHDT, CDR2 YYEEEE, per germline. The CDR3 runs 11 residues. The V and J ends lost 5 bases and 7 bases respectively, with 6 bases between them.

The chain is built from TRBV11-2 and TRBJ1-4, with TRBD1 identical over 9 bases. Germline V gene data show CDR1 as SGHAT and CDR2 as FQNNGV. V dropped 4 bases and J dropped 8; count of bases not matched to a gene: 2. This CDR3 has 13 residues. The CDR3 DNA reads as TGTGCCAGCAGCTGGACAGGGGACGAAAAACTGTTTTTT. Protein product: CASSWTGDEKLFF.

The V and J genes are TRBV5-1 and TRBJ1-1; tentative D call: TRBD1 (5 bases). Germline V gene sequence: CDR1 SGHRS, CDR2 YFSETQ. V lost 4 bases to trimming and J lost 5 bases, with 15 bases between them. The CDR3 is made up of 14 amino acids. The CDR3 nucleotides read TGCGCCAGCAGCCCCCTCGGGGGAGCAACTGAAGCTTTCTTT. Translated, it gives CASSPLGGATEAFF.

This chain connects TRBV5-8 to TRBJ2-3; 7 bases align to TRBD1. CDR3 length equals 15 residues. CDR1 is SGHTS, CDR2 YDEGEE, per germline. V dropped 0 bases and J dropped 0; count of bases not matched to a gene: 1. The CDR3 loop reads CASSLEGASTDTQYF. In DNA form, the CDR3 reads TGTGCCAGCAGCTTGGAGGGGGCGAGCACAGATACGCAGTATTTT. Full variable domain (remainder filled in from reference TRBV5-8 and TRBJ2-3): EAGVTQSPTHLIKTRGQQATLRCSPISGHTSVYWYQQALGLGLQFLLWYDEGEERNRGNFPPRFSGRQFPNYSSELNVNALELEDSALYLCASSLEGASTDTQYFGPGTRLTVL.

The V gene is TRBV19, the J gene TRBJ1-5; TRBD1 matches at 8 bases. This CDR3 is 13 amino acids long. Germline CDR1 and CDR2: LNHDA and SQIVND (reference sequence). V lost 6 bases and J lost 5; bases outside the gene matches: 3. This chain's CDR3 is CASSQGAYQPQHF. CDR3 DNA sequence: TGTGCCAGTAGCCAGGGGGCCTATCAGCCCCAGCATTTT.

This chain links TRBV30 with TRBJ2-1; TRBD2 matches 7 bases. This CDR3 spans 13 amino acids. J was trimmed by 15 bases and V by 1 base; bases with no gene match: 12. From germline, CDR1 is GTSNPN and CDR2 SVGIG (reference sequence). CDR3 protein: CAWSGGEGPLSFF. CDR3 DNA: TGTGCCTGGAGTGGGGGGGAGGGCCCCCTTTCGTTCTTC.

The chain couples TRBV13 to TRBJ2-7; TRBD1 matches 8 bases. Germline V gives CDR1 PRHDT, CDR2 FYEKMQ (reference sequence). The CDR3 sequence is 16 residues long. The J segment lost 5 bases and the V segment lost 5 bases, leaving 14 bases of the junction unmatched. Written as DNA, the CDR3 is TGTGCCAGCAGCCCCGTCGGACAGGGACTTTTGGACGAGCAGTACTTC. This sequence encodes CASSPVGQGLLDEQYF.

V usage is TRBV4-2 and J usage is TRBJ1-4; D ambiguous. CDR1 is LGHNA, CDR2 YNFKEQ, per germline. Trimming stripped 1 base from V and 1 base from J, with 19 bases between. This CDR3 is 19 amino acids long. CDR3 region: CASSQVFIEEEGTNEKLFF. The CDR3 bases are TGTGCCAGCAGCCAAGTCTTTATTGAGGAGGAAGGAACTAATGAAAAACTGTTTTTT.

This chain uses TRBV10-3 with TRBJ1-4; no firm D call. Trimming took off 6 bases at V and 0 bases at J, with 11 bases between the two ends. Germline V gene sequence: CDR1 ENHRY, CDR2 SYGVKD. The CDR3 spans 15 residues. CDR3 DNA sequence: TGTGCCATCAGGGGTTCTGGAGCAACTAATGAAAAACTGTTTTTT. It translates to CAIRGSGATNEKLFF.

The V call is TRBV7-8, the J call TRBJ1-3; 8 nucleotides agree with TRBD1. CDR3 length: 15 residues. Germline V lookup: CDR1 SGHVS, CDR2 FQNEAQ. V shed 5 bases and J 6 bases; nucleotides not matched to a gene: 9. CDR3 protein: CASSPPGGNKNTIYF. CDR3 coding DNA: TGTGCCAGCAGCCCGCCAGGGGGCAATAAAAACACCATATATTTT.

The chain employs TRBV7-6 and TRBJ2-7; D is unclear. The CDR3 is 13 residues long. The ends were cut back, 5 bases at V and 4 bases at J, with 12 bases in the middle. Germline loops: CDR1 SGHVS, CDR2 FNYEAQ. The CDR3 region is CASSPLEQYEQYF. Here the CDR3 DNA reads TGTGCCAGCAGCCCCCTGGAGCAGTACGAGCAGTACTTC.

This chain connects TRBV6-5 to TRBJ2-3, with a tentative D call TRBD2 (5 bases). V lost 6 bases, J lost 3 bases, and 10 bases lay in between. Germline V CDR1 and CDR2: MNHEY, SVGAGI. This CDR3 is built from 13 residues. As DNA, the CDR3 is TGTGCCAGCAGCCGGAGAGGGACAGATACGCAGTATTTT. It specifies CASSRRGTDTQYF.

CDR3 bases: TGTGCCAGCAGCTTGGGGCGAGGAGGTTTGGAGCAGTTCTTC. Translating gives CASSLGRGGLEQFF. The chain uses TRBV5-6 and TRBJ2-1; possible D gene TRBD2, 5 bases. The CDR3 runs to 14 residues. Germline CDR1 SGHDT, CDR2 YYEEEE. With 0 bases removed from V and 10 bases from J, the gap between germline ends came to 14 bases.

The V call is TRBV6-5, the J call TRBJ2-7, with unresolved D. The CDR3 is made up of 11 amino acids. Germline values: CDR1 MNHEY, CDR2 SVGAGI. V lost 6 bases and J lost 3, with 6 bases in between. The CDR3 loop is CASRSFYEQYF. For the CDR3, the DNA is TGTGCCAGCAGGTCATTCTACGAGCAGTACTTC.

The rearrangement joins TRBV6-5 to TRBJ1-2; 7 nucleotides match TRBD1. The CDR3 has 13 amino acids. The germline gives CDR1 MNHEY, CDR2 SVGAGI. Trimming took 4 bases from V and 4 from J; bases not matched to a gene: 3. Written as DNA, the CDR3 is TGTGCCAGCAGTTCAGGGGGTAGCTATGGCTACACCTTC. Translation: CASSSGGSYGYTF.

J is TRBJ2-7 and V is TRBV6-5; 9 bases fit TRBD1. Trimming removed 5 bases from V and 5 bases from J; junction bases left unmatched: 4. Germline V gene lookup returns CDR1 MNHEY and CDR2 SVGAGI. There are 13 residues in the CDR3. CDR3 bases: TGTGCCAGCAGTAGGGGACAGGGCCACGAGCAGTACTTC. Translation: CASSRGQGHEQYF.

V usage is TRBV11-2 and J usage is TRBJ2-3; weak D call: TRBD2 (6 bases). Germline CDR1 reads SGHAT; CDR2 reads FQNNGV. Trimming shortened V by 1 base and J by 2 bases, and 10 bases separated the two germline ends. The CDR3 has 15 amino acids. CDR3 amino acids: CASSLAGEFTDTQYF. CDR3 nucleotide sequence: TGTGCCAGCAGCTTAGCGGGAGAGTTCACAGATACGCAGTATTTT.

The chain links TRBV7-9 to TRBJ2-1, with 7 bases matching TRBD1. V shed 1 base, J shed 3 bases, and the junction held 0 bases outside the gene matches. The CDR3 loop spans 14 amino acids. Germline assignment: CDR1 SEHNR and CDR2 FQNEAQ (reference sequence). Here the CDR3 reads CASSLGTGYNEQFF. DNA of the CDR3: TGTGCCAGCAGCTTAGGGACAGGCTACAATGAGCAGTTCTTC.

This chain joins TRBV19 and TRBJ1-5; a possible D gene is TRBD1 (6 bases). The CDR3 is 15 amino acids. Trimming removed 6 bases from V and 5 bases from J, with 17 bases in between. Germline V CDR1 and CDR2: LNHDA, SQIVND (reference sequence). The CDR3 region is CASRETGRTHQPQHF. For the CDR3, the DNA is TGTGCCAGTAGGGAAACAGGGCGGACCCATCAGCCCCAGCATTTT.

The V and J genes are TRBV21-1 and TRBJ1-2; the listed D gene, TRBD1, was not tested against the DNA. TRBV21-1 is classified as a pseudogene. The CDR3 is 12 amino acids. The CDR3 region is CASSKQGGGYTF. CDR3 DNA sequence: TGTGCCAGCAGCAAACAGGGGGGTGGCTACACCTTC.